This T cell receptor (beta chain) was identified during a study of shared clonotypes between healthy human individuals. All the donors were Caucasian adults who lived in Nashville, Tennessee. Per the germline V gene, CDR1 is LNHDA and CDR2 is SQIVND (reference sequence). Trimming shortened V by 4 bases and J by 5 bases, and 14 bases separated the two germline ends. This CDR3 has 14 amino acids. Across several immunoSEQ plates, the genomic DNA of each subset was split evenly. Produced via immunoSEQ multiplex PCR; TCRdb's table is partial and in-frame only. Of approximately 500,000 clones in the sample, 90% to 96% were seen once.

This chain joins TRBV19 and TRBJ2-5; a weak D match, TRBD1 (6 bases). Sequenced sample: naive CD4+ T cells sorted from blood. Subset described: CD45RA+ positively selected. The clonotype comes from a woman aged 25 to 39 in good health. CDR3 DNA sequence: TGTGCCAGTAGTAATTGGGGGCCTGCGGAGACCCAGTACTTC. Its protein is CASSNWGPAETQYF.